This T cell receptor beta chain was sequenced for a study of blood T cell repertoires in COVID-19. Study information: In each case, the material was cDNA or gDNA derived from T cells, B-cell-depleted T cells, or PBMCs.

TCRdb keeps only in-frame clones here, not all; method: immunoSEQ multiplex PCR. The sample contains 300,000 to 450,000 clones, roughly 91% of which appear only once. V was trimmed by 5 bases and J by 0 bases, leaving 8 bases between them. Germline V lookup: CDR1 MNHEY, CDR2 SMNVEV (reference sequence). The CDR3 extends over 14 amino acids. This clonotype originated in a woman aged 18-29 years who had recovered from COVID-19. This chain joins TRBV27 and TRBJ2-4; D perhaps matches TRBD1 (5 bases). Sequencing was performed on PBMCs or T cells enriched from blood (not recorded which). This CDR3 is CASSPTVAKNIQYF. Here the CDR3 DNA reads TGTGCCAGCAGTCCGACAGTAGCCAAAAACATTCAGTACTTC.